The present entry profiles one T cell receptor beta chain with its context. These data come from a study of blood T cell repertoires in COVID-19. Sequencing was performed with immunoSEQ multiplex PCR; in TCRdb, only in-frame clones are kept and a portion is missing. The sample records about 220,000 clones, roughly four fifths being singletons. The CDR3 has 15 amino acids. In germline, CDR1 is SGHVS, CDR2 FQNEAQ. V was pared by 5 bases and J by 6 bases, with 18 bases between. Sequences were obtained from PBMCs or T cells enriched from blood (not recorded which). The receptor's source is a woman aged 45-65 years who had been exposed to COVID-19. The gene calls are TRBV7-8 and TRBJ2-3, with a weak D call TRBD2 (7 bases). CDR3 region: CASSLGGGGWDTQYF. The CDR3 nucleotides read TGTGCCAGCAGCCTGGGAGGGGGGGGCTGGGATACGCAGTATTTT. Full variable domain (remainder filled in from reference TRBV7-8 and TRBJ2-3): GAGVSQSPRYKVAKRGQDVALRCDPISGHVSLFWYQQALGQGPEFLTYFQNEAQLDKSGLPSDRFFAERPEGSVSTLKIQRTQQEDSAVYLCASSLGGGGWDTQYFGPGTRLTVL.